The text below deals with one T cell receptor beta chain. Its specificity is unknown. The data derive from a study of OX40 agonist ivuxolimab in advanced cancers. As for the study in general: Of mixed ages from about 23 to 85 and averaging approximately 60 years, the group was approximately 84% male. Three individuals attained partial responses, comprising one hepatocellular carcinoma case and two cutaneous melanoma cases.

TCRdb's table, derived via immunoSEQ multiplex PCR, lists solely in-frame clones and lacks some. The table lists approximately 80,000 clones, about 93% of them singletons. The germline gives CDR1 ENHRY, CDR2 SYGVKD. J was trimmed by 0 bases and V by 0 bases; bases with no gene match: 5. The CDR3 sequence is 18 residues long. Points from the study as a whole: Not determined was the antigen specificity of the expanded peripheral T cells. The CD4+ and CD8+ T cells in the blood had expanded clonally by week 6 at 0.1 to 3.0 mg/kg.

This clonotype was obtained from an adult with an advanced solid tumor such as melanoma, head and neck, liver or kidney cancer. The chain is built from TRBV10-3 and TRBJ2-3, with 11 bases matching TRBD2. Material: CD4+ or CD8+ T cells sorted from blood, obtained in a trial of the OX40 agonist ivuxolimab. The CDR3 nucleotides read TGTGCCATCAGTGAGTCCCTAGCGGGAGGCTCTAGCACAGATACGCAGTATTTT. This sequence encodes CAISESLAGGSSTDTQYF.